These 28 T cell receptor beta chains were sequenced from one sample in a study of T-cell memory formation after mild COVID-19. TCRdb re-analysed the 5' RACE reads in MiXCR, keeping a single row per CDR3 protein. Of about 140,000 distinct CDR3 sequences in the sample, about 14% were seen once. The sequenced sample was PBMCs or a T cell subset sorted from them (not recorded which). The receptors were sampled from an adult woman who had mild COVID-19 (a few samples of this study predate the infection). Cell type and time point are not known.

About this clonotype: The junction departs from the called germline gene at one end, perhaps through a read error. The chain is built from TRBV11-3 and TRBJ1-1, with 8 bases fitting TRBD1. The CDR3 runs 13 residues. CDR1 is SGHNT and CDR2 is YENEEA in the germline V gene. The CDR3 protein is CASSLTGQAGLHF. The CDR3 nucleotides read TGTGCCAGCAGCTTAACGGGACAGGCCGGTTTACATTTT.

The chain is built from TRBV18 and TRBJ2-7; D not certain. CDR1 and CDR2 (germline): KGHSH, LQKENI. The CDR3 has 13 residues. V shed 2 bases and J shed 3 bases, with 8 bases lying between them. The chain's CDR3 is CASSPMKDYEQYF. The CDR3 bases are TGTGCCAGCTCACCAATGAAGGACTACGAGCAGTACTTC.

The CDR3 coding sequence is TGCGCCAGCAGGGGCGAGGGACTAGGAGTGGGGACCCAGTACTTC. Amino acid sequence: CASRGEGLGVGTQYF. This chain links TRBV5-1 with TRBJ2-5; 8 bases fit TRBD2. The CDR3 loop spans 15 amino acids. Germline assignment: CDR1 SGHRS and CDR2 YFSETQ. The V segment lost 5 bases and the J segment 7 bases; nucleotides outside the gene matches: 13.

A note on this clonotype: A junction end diverges from the germline sequence, so it may reflect a read error. In nucleotides, the CDR3 is TGTGCCAGCAGCCCGGGTTCGGAGGCTCGGGAGACCAAGTACTTC. It codes for CASSPGSEARETKYF. The chain is built from TRBV12-3 or TRBV12-4 and TRBJ2-5; tentative D call: TRBD2 (6 bases). This CDR3 comprises 15 residues.

This clonotype was observed a few times. The chain has TRBV7-2 and TRBJ1-2; D not resolved. Germline assignment: CDR1 SGHTA and CDR2 FQGNSA. With 5 bases removed from V and 3 bases from J, the gap between germline ends came to 7 bases. The CDR3 covers 12 residues. The CDR3 sequence is CASSVGYYGYTF. The DNA of the CDR3 is TGTGCCAGCAGCGTAGGGTACTATGGCTACACCTTC.

This clonotype was counted a few times. This sequence joins TRBV20-1 and TRBJ2-1; 9 bases agree with TRBD1. Trimming at V came to 2 bases and at J to 15 bases, leaving 5 bases not matched to a gene. This CDR3 region has 11 residues. CDR1 and CDR2 from the germline V gene are DFQATT and SNEGSKA (reference sequence). The CDR3 protein is CSARIGTGTFF. The CDR3, as DNA: TGCAGTGCTAGAATTGGGACAGGGACGTTCTTC.

In the case of this clonotype: One end of the junction fails to match germline, which may point to a read error. The genes are TRBV3-1 and TRBJ1-6; tentatively, D is TRBD1 (5 bases). Germline assignment: CDR1 LGHDT and CDR2 YNNKEL (reference sequence). This CDR3 is 13 amino acids long. The CDR3 reads CAGSSRDNSPLHF. In DNA, the CDR3 is TGTGCCGGCAGCTCCAGGGATAATTCACCCCTCCACTTT.

This clonotype was seen at least ten times. This rearrangement joins TRBV20-1 to TRBJ2-7; maybe TRBD2 (7 bases). CDR3 size: 14 residues. Germline V gives CDR1 DFQATT, CDR2 SNEGSKA (reference sequence). Trimming shortened V by 5 bases and J by 3 bases, and 17 bases separated the two germline ends. In DNA, the CDR3 is TGCAGTGCTCTGAGGGGGGGGTCCAGCTACGAGCAGTACTTC. Its translation: CSALRGGSSYEQYF.

This clonotype was observed a few times. This chain joins TRBV20-1 and TRBJ2-7; 9 positions match TRBD2. The ends lost 0 bases at V and 2 bases at J; junction bases unmatched: 5. In germline, CDR1 is DFQATT, CDR2 SNEGSKA (reference sequence). The CDR3 has 15 amino acids. The CDR3 DNA reads TGCAGTGCTAGAGATCGGCGGGGGGGCCCCTACGAGCAGTACTTC. It codes for CSARDRRGGPYEQYF.

This clonotype was picked up a small number of times. The V gene is TRBV11-2, the J gene TRBJ2-3; 9 bases agree with TRBD1. The CDR3 sequence is 15 residues long. With 5 bases clipped from V and 4 bases from J, the junction kept 7 bases outside the gene matches. In germline, CDR1 is SGHAT, CDR2 FQNNGV. DNA of the CDR3: TGTGCCAGCAGCCCCGGGACAGGGATATCAGATACGCAGTATTTT. Residues: CASSPGTGISDTQYF.

This clonotype occurred a few times. J is TRBJ1-1 and V is TRBV6-5; possible D gene TRBD1, 5 bases. V lost 3 bases and J lost 5, with 10 bases in between. The CDR3 extends over 13 amino acids. CDR1 is MNHEY, CDR2 SVGAGI, per germline. CDR3 bases: TGTGCCAGCAGTTATGACAGCCGGACTGAAGCTTTCTTT. The encoded protein is CASSYDSRTEAFF.

This chain connects TRBV9 to TRBJ2-2; 14 bases line up with TRBD2. There are 16 residues in the CDR3. V dropped 3 bases and J dropped 4; count of bases not matched to a gene: 2. Germline CDR1 reads SGDLS; CDR2 reads YYNGEE. The CDR3 loop is CASSGTSGGLTGELFF. Here the CDR3 DNA reads TGTGCCAGCAGCGGGACTAGCGGGGGGCTCACCGGGGAGCTGTTTTTT.

The rearrangement joins TRBV6-4 to TRBJ1-1; D remains unclear. The CDR3 contains 13 residues. The V and J ends lost 9 bases and 4 bases respectively, with 15 bases between them. Germline CDR1 is MRHNA and CDR2 is SNTAGT. CDR3 amino acids: CASSEDPSTEAFF. The DNA of the CDR3 is TGTGCCAGTTCAGAGGACCCCAGCACTGAAGCTTTCTTT.

This chain joins TRBV6-5 and TRBJ2-5; possibly TRBD2 for D (5 bases). With 5 bases removed from V and 5 bases from J, the gap between germline ends came to 12 bases. Germline-derived CDR1 and CDR2 are MNHEY and SVGAGI. The CDR3 runs to 13 residues. CDR3 sequence reads: CASSMTWRETQYF. CDR3 bases: TGTGCCAGCAGTATGACGTGGAGGGAGACCCAGTACTTC.

This clonotype was counted a few times. The chain is built from TRBV7-8 and TRBJ1-2; a weak D match, TRBD1 (5 bases). Germline CDR1 reads SGHVS; CDR2 reads FQNEAQ. V dropped 3 bases and J dropped 5 bases, with 10 bases sitting between them. The CDR3 has 13 amino acids. The CDR3 here is CASSFAREYGYTF. The CDR3 coding sequence is TGTGCCAGCAGCTTTGCCAGGGAGTATGGCTACACCTTC.

The gene calls are TRBV6-5 and TRBJ2-7, with D maybe TRBD2 (6 bases). Looked up from germline, CDR1 is MNHEY and CDR2 is SVGAGI. This CDR3 contains 15 residues. Trimming took off 7 bases at V and 2 bases at J, with 18 bases between the two ends. CDR3 loop: CASTLGGDGTYEQYF. The DNA of the CDR3 is TGTGCCAGCACCCTGGGCGGGGATGGAACCTACGAGCAGTACTTC.

This clonotype came up a few times. The chain combines TRBV5-5 with TRBJ2-5, with D possibly matching TRBD1 (5 bases). The V and J ends lost 0 bases and 6 bases respectively, with 15 bases between them. The germline V gene has CDR1 SGHKS and CDR2 YYEKEE (reference sequence). The CDR3 totals 15 residues. In nucleotides, the CDR3 is TGTGCCAGCAGCTTGGCAAGTGGCAGGGAAAAGACCCAGTACTTC. Encoded protein: CASSLASGREKTQYF. The variable domain in full, completed from reference TRBV5-5 and TRBJ2-5, reads DAGVTQSPTHLIKTRGQQVTLRCSPISGHKSVSWYQQVLGQGPQFIFQYYEKEERGRGNFPDRFSARQFPNYSSELNVNALLLGDSALYLCASSLASGREKTQYFGPGTRLLVL.

This clonotype was found a few times. The chain links TRBV7-8 to TRBJ1-6, with a tentative D call TRBD1 (6 bases). From germline, CDR1 is SGHVS and CDR2 FQNEAQ. The V end was cut by 5 bases, the J end by 8 bases, with 13 bases between. This CDR3 is built from 14 residues. The chain's CDR3 is CASSPRGGDSPLHF. DNA for the CDR3: TGTGCCAGCAGCCCCAGGGGTGGGGATTCACCCCTCCACTTT. Filled out from reference TRBV7-8 and TRBJ1-6, the complete variable domain reads GAGVSQSPRYKVAKRGQDVALRCDPISGHVSLFWYQQALGQGPEFLTYFQNEAQLDKSGLPSDRFFAERPEGSVSTLKIQRTQQEDSAVYLCASSPRGGDSPLHFGNGTRLTVT.

A few counts support this clonotype. CDR3 bases: TGTGCCAGCAGCTCGGGGAAGTGGGACCAGCATTTT. This sequence encodes CASSSGKWDQHF. This chain uses TRBV7-9 with TRBJ1-5; D is unclear. Trimming removed 4 bases from V and 12 bases from J, with 13 bases in between. This CDR3 comprises 12 residues. Per germline, CDR1 SEHNR and CDR2 FQNEAQ (reference sequence).

This clonotype was observed a few times. This chain links TRBV18 with TRBJ1-1; tentatively, D is TRBD1 (5 bases). The V end was cut by 3 bases, the J end by 3 bases, with 11 bases between. The CDR3 spans 14 residues. From germline, CDR1 is KGHSH and CDR2 LQKENI. This CDR3 is CASSPLGEDTEAFF. The CDR3, as DNA: TGTGCCAGCTCACCGCTGGGGGAGGACACTGAAGCTTTCTTT.

The chain carries TRBV9 and TRBJ2-5, with 9 bases aligning to TRBD2. This CDR3 has 16 residues. Germline CDR1 and CDR2: SGDLS and YYNGEE. Unmatched junction bases numbered 7, after V lost 0 bases and J lost 4 bases. CDR3 protein: CASSVEGRGGRETQYF. The CDR3 coding sequence is TGTGCCAGCAGCGTAGAGGGGCGGGGGGGCCGAGAGACCCAGTACTTC.

This clonotype was seen a few times. J is TRBJ2-5 and V is TRBV2, with D hard to call. Germline V lookup: CDR1 SNHLY, CDR2 FYNNEI. CDR3 length: 16 amino acids. Between the trimmed V and J ends, which lost 7 bases and 3 bases, there was a span of 21 bases. For the CDR3, the DNA is TGTGCCAGCACCAGGCGTCAGGTCCAAATCAAAGAGACCCAGTACTTC. Translated, it gives CASTRRQVQIKETQYF.

The chain uses TRBV19 and TRBJ2-2; either TRBD1 or TRBD2 may fit D (5 bases each). Germline CDR1 and CDR2: LNHDA and SQIVND (reference sequence). V was pared by 9 bases and J by 0 bases, with 17 bases between. CDR3 length: 16 amino acids. The DNA of the CDR3 is TGTGCCAGCGGTTATTCTAGGGGACCGAACACCGGGGAGCTGTTTTTT. Protein sequence: CASGYSRGPNTGELFF.

The chain carries TRBV6-5 and TRBJ1-5; D is unresolved. The V gene lost 0 bases and the J gene lost 5 bases, with 8 bases spanning the gap. Germline V gives CDR1 MNHEY, CDR2 SVGAGI. The CDR3 is made up of 14 amino acids. The CDR3 reads CASSYSHEDQPQHF. The DNA of the CDR3 is TGTGCCAGCAGTTACTCACATGAGGATCAGCCCCAGCATTTT.

This chain connects TRBV7-2 to TRBJ2-1; 9 bases align to TRBD2. Unmatched junction bases numbered 9, after V lost 1 base and J lost 5 bases. This CDR3 contains 17 residues. Germline V gene lookup returns CDR1 SGHTA and CDR2 FQGNSA. The CDR3 DNA reads TGTGCCAGCAGCTTAGGGCTAGCGGGATCGACGCACAATGAGCAGTTCTTC. It codes for CASSLGLAGSTHNEQFF.

This clonotype was counted a few times. The V and J genes are TRBV7-2 and TRBJ1-1; 7 bases are shared with TRBD1. The V segment lost 1 base and the J segment 10 bases; nucleotides outside the gene matches: 12. CDR1 and CDR2 (germline): SGHTA, FQGNSA. This CDR3 contains 15 residues. The CDR3 sequence: CASSLEGTVGSRAFF. In DNA, the CDR3 is TGTGCCAGCAGCTTAGAAGGGACAGTGGGGAGTAGAGCTTTCTTT.

This clonotype was seen ten or more times. The CDR3 DNA reads as TGTGCCAGCAGCGAGGAACAGGGGGGAGGTGAGACCCAGTACTTC. Its protein product is CASSEEQGGGETQYF. J is TRBJ2-5 and V is TRBV9, with 8 bases that match TRBD1. The germline gives CDR1 SGDLS, CDR2 YYNGEE. This CDR3 has 15 residues. V shed 3 bases, J shed 5 bases, and the junction held 9 bases outside the gene matches.

This clonotype was detected only a few times. V and J are TRBV7-8 and TRBJ2-3; 7 nucleotides match TRBD2. CDR3 length: 21 amino acids. Germline CDR1 and CDR2: SGHVS and FQNEAQ. The V segment lost 2 bases and the J segment 1 base; nucleotides outside the gene matches: 21. The CDR3 coding sequence is TGTGCCAGCAGCTTACTCCCCCAACTTGGTGGGAGGGATGACGGCACAGATACGCAGTATTTT. Its translation: CASSLLPQLGGRDDGTDTQYF.